This TCR beta chain stems from a study of blood T cell repertoires in COVID-19. V lost 0 bases and J 1 base, leaving 7 bases between the germline ends. Germline assignment: CDR1 SGHRS and CDR2 YFSETQ. The CDR3 runs 14 residues. Assay used: immunoSEQ multiplex PCR; TCRdb lists only in-frame clones, some missing. This sample has some 320,000 clones, with under 90% found just once. The chain carries TRBV5-1 and TRBJ1-1; D unresolved. This sequence was found in a woman between 45 and 65 years old who had been exposed to COVID-19. The source material was PBMCs or T cells enriched from blood (not recorded which). CDR3 sequence: CASSLAPGNTEAFF. The CDR3 DNA sequence: TGCGCCAGCAGCTTGGCCCCAGGGAACACTGAAGCTTTCTTT.